The 18 T cell receptor beta chains given below trace back to one sample, sequenced in a study of T cell repertoires in cytomegalovirus infection. TCRdb itself ran the reads through MiXCR, one entry per CDR3 protein. The sample has about 460,000 distinct CDR3 sequences; 10% to 12% are singletons. The sample consisted of PBMCs. Receptor source: a human donor in good health (CMV status not recorded). Some clones in this sample may be carry-over from other donors' samples.

In this sample, this clonotype turned up many times. The V call is TRBV19, the J call TRBJ1-5, with D perhaps matching TRBD1 (6 bases). This CDR3 region has 14 residues. Trimming removed 5 bases at V and 3 bases at J, with 11 bases between. Germline CDR1 LNHDA, CDR2 SQIVND (reference sequence). CDR3 sequence: CASSAGQLNQPQHF. The DNA of the CDR3 is TGTGCCAGTAGTGCCGGACAGCTCAATCAGCCCCAGCATTTT. The full variable domain, with the rest looked up from reference TRBV19 and TRBJ1-5, is DGGITQSPKYLFRKEGQNVTLSCEQNLNHDAMYWYRQDPGQGLRLIYYSQIVNDFQKGDIAEGYSVSREKKESFPLTVTSAQKNPTAFYLCASSAGQLNQPQHFGDGTRLSIL.

The genes are TRBV19 and TRBJ2-1, with TRBD2 matching 13 bases. Germline trimming cut 6 bases from V and 6 bases from J; bases unmatched to any gene: 5. Germline V lookup: CDR1 LNHDA, CDR2 SQIVND (reference sequence). This CDR3 comprises 15 residues. As DNA, the CDR3 is TGTGCCAGTAGCTTTACTAGCGGGGGGGGCAATGAGCAGTTCTTC. Protein sequence: CASSFTSGGGNEQFF.

This clonotype was observed many times. The chain joins TRBV7-8 to TRBJ2-6, with D perhaps TRBD2 (5 bases). The V end was cut by 5 bases, the J end by 3 bases, with 17 bases between. This CDR3 comprises 17 residues. The germline CDR1 and CDR2 sequences are SGHVS and FQNEAQ. The CDR3 DNA sequence: TGTGCCAGCAGCGGACCTCCGGGAAACATTGGGGCCAACGTCCTGACTTTC. This translates into CASSGPPGNIGANVLTF. Filled out from reference TRBV7-8 and TRBJ2-6, the complete variable domain reads GAGVSQSPRYKVAKRGQDVALRCDPISGHVSLFWYQQALGQGPEFLTYFQNEAQLDKSGLPSDRFFAERPEGSVSTLKIQRTQQEDSAVYLCASSGPPGNIGANVLTFGAGSRLTVL.

This clonotype appeared a few times. The V call is TRBV5-6, the J call TRBJ1-3; tentative D call: TRBD1 (5 bases). Looked up from germline, CDR1 is SGHDT and CDR2 is YYEEEE. This CDR3 is 17 amino acids long. Trimming took 3 bases from V and 2 from J, leaving 18 bases between them. The CDR3 DNA reads TGTGCCAGCAGCTCGGGGGGAGCCCATGTCGCTGGAAACACCATATATTTT. Encoded protein: CASSSGGAHVAGNTIYF.

This clonotype was detected many times. The rearrangement links TRBV4-2 to TRBJ1-4; D is ambiguous. The CDR3 is made up of 13 amino acids. V gave up 0 bases and J gave up 7 bases, with 6 bases separating them. Germline lookup yields CDR1 LGHNA and CDR2 YNFKEQ. The CDR3 nucleotides read TGTGCCAGCAGCCAAGATCTAGGTGAAAAACTGTTTTTT. It is translated as CASSQDLGEKLFF.

This clonotype has a count of ten or more. J is TRBJ1-2 and V is TRBV7-9; weak D call: TRBD1 (6 bases). Germline V CDR1 and CDR2: SEHNR, FQNEAQ (reference sequence). The V gene lost 6 bases and the J gene lost 0 bases, with 14 bases spanning the gap. The CDR3 loop spans 15 amino acids. The CDR3 sequence is CASRRDRTTNYGYTF. The CDR3 DNA is TGTGCCAGCAGGCGCGACAGGACCACTAACTATGGCTACACCTTC.

This clonotype was counted ten times or more. CDR3 nucleotides: TGCAGCGTTGAAGGCCCACCCGACTCGAGGGCCGGGGAGCTGTTTTTT. Translated: CSVEGPPDSRAGELFF. The J gene is TRBJ2-2, the V gene TRBV29-1; D is perhaps TRBD2 (5 bases). This CDR3 region has 16 residues. The germline V gene encodes CDR1 SQVTM and CDR2 ANQGSEA. V dropped 1 base and J dropped 6 bases, with 18 bases sitting between them.

Ten or more counts support this clonotype. The V and J genes are TRBV7-8 and TRBJ2-7; a possible D gene is TRBD1 (6 bases). The length of the CDR3 is 17 residues. Germline loops: CDR1 SGHVS, CDR2 FQNEAQ. The V gene lost 2 bases and the J gene lost 0 bases, with 17 bases spanning the gap. Written as DNA, the CDR3 is TGTGCCAGCAGCTTACTCAAGGGGGAGACAATCTCCTACGAGCAGTACTTC. As protein: CASSLLKGETISYEQYF.

There are many counts of this clonotype. The genes are TRBV7-9 and TRBJ2-2; 9 positions match TRBD2. CDR1 SEHNR and CDR2 FQNEAQ come from the germline V gene (reference sequence). V lost 8 bases to trimming and J lost 5 bases; unmatched junction nucleotides: 9. The CDR3 runs 15 residues. This chain's CDR3 is CASERLAGNTGELFF. The CDR3 DNA is TGTGCCAGCGAGAGGCTAGCGGGAAATACCGGGGAGCTGTTTTTT.

Concerning this clonotype: This may stem from a read error, because a much larger clone lies one nucleotide away. The chain employs TRBV7-3 and TRBJ2-6; D gene unclear. The germline V gene has CDR1 SGHTA and CDR2 FQGTGA. CDR3 size: 14 residues. V lost 5 bases to trimming and J lost 2 bases, with 7 bases between them. CDR3 in amino acids: CASSPHTGANVLTF. CDR3 sequence (DNA): TGTGCCAGCAGCCCCCATACTGGGGCCAACGTCCTGACTTTC.

This clonotype was found many times. This chain uses TRBV2 with TRBJ2-2; the D call may be TRBD1 or TRBD2 (5 bases each). Trimming left V 2 bases short and J 7 bases short, with 8 bases between. The CDR3 has 13 residues. The germline gives CDR1 SNHLY, CDR2 FYNNEI. The CDR3: CASSETGRGELFF. The DNA for the CDR3 is TGTGCCAGCAGTGAAACGGGACGCGGGGAGCTGTTTTTT.

The rearrangement joins TRBV11-2 to TRBJ2-3; 11 positions match TRBD2. Germline CDR1 and CDR2: SGHAT and FQNNGV. CDR3 length: 17 residues. J lost 10 bases, V lost 5 bases, and 17 bases had no gene match. The CDR3 DNA is TGTGCCAGCAGCCAGAAGTCCCGACTAGCGGGACCCATCGCGCAGTATTTT. Its translation: CASSQKSRLAGPIAQYF.

This clonotype was detected only a few times. The genes are TRBV12-3 or TRBV12-4 and TRBJ1-1; tentative D call: TRBD1 (6 bases). The CDR3 totals 17 residues. V lost 6 bases and J lost 7, with 27 bases in between. Here the CDR3 reads CASRPGLGARREGEAFF. The CDR3 DNA follows: TGTGCCAGCAGACCCGGGTTGGGGGCTCGGCGTGAAGGTGAAGCTTTCTTT.

This clonotype was picked up many times. V is TRBV7-9 and J is TRBJ2-2, with D tentatively TRBD2 (6 bases). The germline V and J ends were trimmed by 11 bases and 2 bases, with 12 bases remaining between them. CDR3 length equals 13 residues. Germline V gene lookup returns CDR1 SEHNR and CDR2 FQNEAQ (reference sequence). In nucleotides, the CDR3 is TGTGCCGGATGGGACTCTAACACCGGGGAGCTGTTTTTT. Protein sequence: CAGWDSNTGELFF.

This clonotype was detected many times. The chain is built from TRBV5-1 and TRBJ2-7, with D possibly being TRBD2 (6 bases). The germline gives CDR1 SGHRS, CDR2 YFSETQ. This CDR3 has 13 residues. V was trimmed by 4 bases and J by 6 bases, leaving 14 bases between them. The CDR3 region has the DNA TGCGCCAGCAGCCGGGAGAACATAGGCGAGCAGTACTTC. This sequence encodes CASSRENIGEQYF. The entire variable domain, with the rest obtained from reference TRBV5-1 and TRBJ2-7, is as follows: KAGVTQTPRYLIKTRGQQVTLSCSPISGHRSVSWYQQTPGQGLQFLFEYFSETQRNKGNFPGRFSGRQFSNSRSEMNVSTLELGDSALYLCASSRENIGEQYFGPGTRLTVT.

This clonotype was picked up a small number of times. V gene TRBV9 combines with J gene TRBJ2-7, with 11 bases that match TRBD2. This CDR3 has 17 residues. Per the germline V gene, CDR1 is SGDLS and CDR2 is YYNGEE. Losses at the gene ends were 4 bases for V and 5 bases for J; bases not matched to a gene: 14. CDR3: CASSPGTSGWTRNEQYF. The CDR3, as DNA: TGTGCCAGCAGCCCGGGGACTAGCGGCTGGACTAGGAACGAGCAGTACTTC.

This clonotype has ten or more counts. V is TRBV11-3 and J is TRBJ1-1; D ambiguous. This CDR3 is built from 13 residues. With 1 base removed from V and 6 bases from J, the gap between germline ends came to 9 bases. Germline-derived CDR1 and CDR2 are SGHNT and YENEEA. The CDR3 loop reads CASSLAGAAEAFF. In DNA, the CDR3 is TGTGCCAGCAGCTTAGCGGGAGCAGCTGAAGCTTTCTTT. The whole variable domain, remainder taken from reference TRBV11-3 and TRBJ1-1, is EAGVVQSPRYKIIEKKQPVAFWCNPISGHNTLYWYLQNLGQGPELLIRYENEEAVDDSQLPKDRFSAERLKGVDSTLKIQPAELGDSAVYLCASSLAGAAEAFFGQGTRLTVV.

This clonotype was recorded many times. The V call is TRBV11-2, the J call TRBJ2-3; 7 positions match TRBD2. The V and J ends lost 5 bases and 10 bases, in that order; junction bases with no gene match: 6. This CDR3 is 12 amino acids long. The V gene's germline CDR1 is SGHAT and CDR2 FQNNGV. The CDR3 DNA reads TGTGCCAGCAGCGTTGGGGGGGTGGCGCAGTATTTT. Amino acids: CASSVGGVAQYF.